This TCR beta chain was identified in a study of T cell responses to AZD1222 COVID-19 vaccine. Study in general: Second-dose intervals near 4 or 12 weeks were combined.

In germline, CDR1 is SEHNR, CDR2 FQNEAQ (reference sequence). V trimming: 6 bases; J trimming: 3 bases; junction bases outside the gene matches: 7. The CDR3 loop spans 14 amino acids. The study, taken as a whole, reports: In a largely white British group with more females than males, clonal diversity was possibly underestimated. Variant regions that are unmutated are reportedly the target of nearly half of spike-specific TCRs. Just five or six AZD1222 recipients were seropositive at baseline.

Generated by immunoSEQ multiplex PCR, the TCRdb table keeps only in-frame clones and is missing some. There are 150,000 to 200,000 clones in the sample; 90% to 95% occur only once, and roughly 9.8% lies in the top ten. Details on this clone: Its antigen is not known.

The origin of this receptor is an adult in good health. The chain recombines TRBV7-9 with TRBJ2-7, with 8 positions matching TRBD1. The material sequenced was peripheral blood, taken on day 0 of AZD1222 vaccination. This CDR3 reads CASRAGTGGYEQYF. CDR3 nucleotides: TGTGCCAGCAGAGCCGGGACAGGCGGCTACGAGCAGTACTTC. Full variable domain (rest looked up from reference TRBV7-9 and TRBJ2-7): DTGVSQNPRHKITKRGQNVTFRCDPISEHNRLYWYRQTLGQGPEFLTYFQNEAQLEKSRLLSDRFSAERPKGSFSTLEIQRTEQGDSAMYLCASRAGTGGYEQYFGPGTRLTVT.